This T cell receptor (beta chain) comes out of a study of blood T cell repertoires in COVID-19. Study-wide context: Sites in the United States, Italy and Spain provided acute and convalescent COVID-19 samples. Sources were T cells, B-cell-depleted T cells, or PBMCs; the material itself was cDNA or gDNA.

Per the study methods: Amplification of reference gene primers was used by the study to estimate nucleated cell counts. Sequenced by immunoSEQ multiplex PCR; TCRdb stores in-frame clones only, minus some. That table furnishes V, J and clone size, whereas the DNA furnished D and trimming. Of approximately 200,000 clones in the sample, 85% were seen once. The study counted Cohort 3 donors as recovered given two negative PCRs, clearance, or symptom resolution. Germline loops: CDR1 MDHEN, CDR2 SYDVKM. The CDR3 totals 12 residues. V shed 6 bases and J shed 7 bases, with 12 bases lying between them. Sequencing input: PBMCs or T cells enriched from blood (not recorded which). J is TRBJ1-2 and V is TRBV28; D is ambiguous. This clonotype was obtained from a man between 40 and 49 years old who had recovered from COVID-19. The DNA of the CDR3 is TGTGCCAGCAGAGAGGGCGGGAGTGGCTACACCTTC. Protein: CASREGGSGYTF.